Shown below are 4 T cell receptor beta chains from a single sample sequenced in a study of blood T cell repertoires in acute mononucleosis. Broader study findings: GLC-BM selection appeared to involve both TCR alpha and beta chains.

Stated time point: acute infectious mononucleosis, at clinical presentation within 2 weeks of symptom onset (visit 1). Only in-frame clones appear in the TCRdb table, and some are missing; sequencing was by immunoSEQ multiplex PCR. The data show over 2,000 clones, around 67% seen once. This sample comprised EBV GLC epitope tetramer+ CD8+ T cells sorted from PBMCs, obtained during acute infectious mononucleosis. Subset denoted: CD8 T cells binding tetramer with EBV BMLF1 280-288 peptide (GLC-BM). The receptor source for this set is a woman between 18 and 30 years old with infectious mononucleosis caused by EBV.

This clone appeared a few times. Other DNA sequences in the same sample also yield this CDR3. The chain carries TRBV29-1 and TRBJ1-4, with D tentatively TRBD1 (5 bases). In germline, CDR1 is SQVTM, CDR2 ANQGSEA. The CDR3 loop spans 12 amino acids. Trimming removed 6 bases from V and 2 bases from J, with 7 bases in between. CDR3 loop: CSVGGTNEKLFF. CDR3 coding DNA: TGCAGCGTGGGGGGGACTAATGAAAAACTGTTTTTT.

J is TRBJ2-5 and V is TRBV23-1; a possible D gene is TRBD2 (5 bases). Being an ORF, TRBV23-1 has a function that is uncertain. V was pared by 4 bases and J by 2 bases, with 20 bases between. There are 17 residues in the CDR3. CDR3 protein: CASSPSSRVWLQETQYF. CDR3 DNA sequence: TGCGCCAGCAGTCCGTCGTCGCGGGTGTGGCTGCAAGAGACCCAGTACTTC.

The chain recombines TRBV9 with TRBJ2-1; the D gene is possibly TRBD2 (6 bases). Germline CDR1 reads SGDLS; CDR2 reads YYNGEE. The length of the CDR3 is 12 residues. Trimming took 7 bases from V and 8 from J, leaving 13 bases between them. CDR3 sequence (DNA): TGTGCCAGCGTAACCGGAGGGGATGAGCAGTTCTTC. This translates into CASVTGGDEQFF.

A few counts support this clone. The chain has TRBV4-3 and TRBJ2-1, with TRBD2 matching over 7 bases. The germline CDR1 and CDR2 sequences are LGHNA and YSLEER. After removal of 6 bases from V and 5 bases from J, the junction contained 28 bases not matched to a gene. The CDR3 is 21 residues long. The CDR3 region is CASSQSWEGSGLFSVNNEQFF. The CDR3 DNA is TGCGCCAGCAGTCAATCGTGGGAGGGGAGCGGGTTATTTTCCGTTAACAATGAGCAGTTCTTC.